This T cell receptor (beta chain) was recovered during a study of blood T cell repertoires in COVID-19. Generated by immunoSEQ multiplex PCR, the TCRdb table keeps only in-frame clones and is missing some. The table lists roughly 330,000 clones, 70% to 90% of them singletons. CDR3 size: 15 residues. V gave up 5 bases and J gave up 4 bases; unmatched junction bases: 10. From germline, CDR1 is SGHVS and CDR2 FNYEAQ. This clone appeared a few times. Cohorts were based on clinical histories the participants reported. Two negative PCRs, clearance, or symptom resolution characterized the recovered Cohort 3 donors.

The clonotype comes from a woman aged 25 to 45 who had recovered from COVID-19. The V and J genes are TRBV7-6 and TRBJ1-2; 7 nucleotides agree with TRBD1. The sequencing sample was made of PBMCs or T cells enriched from blood (not recorded which). CDR3 in DNA: TGTGCCAGCAGCGAGACAGGGAACGCCCTCTATGGCTACACCTTC. Translation gives CASSETGNALYGYTF. The whole variable domain, remainder taken from reference TRBV7-6 and TRBJ1-2, is GAGVSQSPRYKVTKRGQDVALRCDPISGHVSLYWYRQALGQGPEFLTYFNYEAQQDKSGLPNDRFSAERPEGSISTLTIQRTEQRDSAMYRCASSETGNALYGYTFGSGTRLTVV.